Here is one T cell receptor beta chain with its context. Its antigen is currently unknown. Cultured CD4+ T-cell DNA underwent Oncomine TCR Beta short-read sequencing. Genomic DNA was drawn out of CD4+ T cells grown in culture. TCRdb processed the PCR reads anew with MiXCR; each CDR3 protein has one entry. The sample yields under 13,000 distinct CDR3 sequences, 70% to 85% seen once. This entry is derived from a study of vaccination and CD4 T cells after COVID-19. The overall study: With a range of 35 to 161, the median interval from diagnosis to drawing post-COVID samples was about 100 days. Stimulation of cells relied on overlapping spike peptides derived from SARS-CoV-2, HCoV-NL63, HCoV-OC43 and HCoV-229E.

Germline assignment: CDR1 DFQATT and CDR2 SNEGSKA (reference sequence). The CDR3 runs to 14 residues. The V and J ends lost 5 bases and 2 bases respectively, with 14 bases between them. Treatment: approximately nine-day PBMC culture with coronavirus spike peptide pools or control peptides (ViraFEST assay). With fresh IL-2 medium, half the medium was replaced on days 3 and 7. V and J are TRBV20-1 and TRBJ2-3; D remains unclear. The sample taken for sequencing was CD4+ T cells from blood, cultured in vitro. This clonotype was obtained from a human donor who had recovered from COVID-19. CDR3 nucleotide sequence: TGCAGTGCTCCCCCTACTGAGCTCACAGATACGCAGTATTTT. Its protein is CSAPPTELTDTQYF.